One sample yielded the 10 T cell receptor beta chains listed below, sequenced in a study of blood T cell repertoires in COVID-19. The method was immunoSEQ multiplex PCR; TCRdb's version includes in-frame clones alone and lacks a portion of them. Here the sample spans 270,000 or so clones, 82% being singletons. What was sequenced was peripheral blood. All receptors come from a woman aged 18-29 years with acute or convalescent COVID-19.

V and J are TRBV29-1 and TRBJ1-2; 7 bases match TRBD1. The J segment lost 4 bases and the V segment lost 1 base, leaving 6 bases of the junction unmatched. Germline V CDR1 and CDR2: SQVTM, ANQGSEA. CDR3 length equals 14 residues. Here the CDR3 DNA reads TGCAGCGTTGAAGCCGGACAGGTACCCTATGGCTACACCTTC. Translation gives CSVEAGQVPYGYTF.

The rearrangement joins TRBV29-1 to TRBJ2-1, with TRBD1 identical over 9 bases. The germline V gene encodes CDR1 SQVTM and CDR2 ANQGSEA. Trimming cost V 5 bases and J 4 bases; bases outside gene matches: 9. This CDR3 comprises 15 residues. The CDR3 is CSVCNGQGPYNEQFF. The CDR3 nucleotides are TGCAGCGTTTGTAACGGACAGGGGCCTTACAATGAGCAGTTCTTC.

The chain is built from TRBV19 and TRBJ1-1; no firm D call. CDR1 LNHDA and CDR2 SQIVND come from the germline V gene (reference sequence). The V end was cut by 4 bases, the J end by 1 base, with 10 bases between. This CDR3 is built from 14 residues. The CDR3 spells CASSKHTRNTEAFF. CDR3 bases: TGTGCCAGTAGTAAACACACACGGAACACTGAAGCTTTCTTT.

This chain connects TRBV7-2 to TRBJ2-5; TRBD1 matches at 7 bases. The trim removed 5 bases at V and 2 bases at J, leaving 2 bases unmatched. This CDR3 contains 13 residues. Per germline, CDR1 SGHTA and CDR2 FQGNSA. The CDR3 region has the DNA TGTGCCAGCAGCCGGGGACAGCAAGAGACCCAGTACTTC. Protein product: CASSRGQQETQYF.

The CDR3 reads CASSPPRTGNTEAFF. CDR3 nucleotide sequence: TGTGCCAGCTCACCACCAAGGACAGGGAACACTGAAGCTTTCTTT. The J gene is TRBJ1-1, the V gene TRBV18; TRBD1 matches at 7 bases. CDR1 KGHSH and CDR2 LQKENI come from the germline V gene. This CDR3 is built from 15 residues. V dropped 0 bases and J dropped 1; count of bases not matched to a gene: 2.

As to this clone: Within the sample, other DNA sequences also encode this same CDR3. CDR3 nucleotide sequence: TGTGCCAGTAGTATCCTAGCGGGAGGTACAGATACGCAGTATTTT. This sequence encodes CASSILAGGTDTQYF. The V call is TRBV19, the J call TRBJ2-3; 11 bases match TRBD2. The CDR3 loop spans 15 amino acids. Germline CDR1 LNHDA, CDR2 SQIVND (reference sequence). Trimming took 3 bases from V and 3 from J; bases not matched to a gene: 2.

The chain is built from TRBV27 and TRBJ2-5; 9 nucleotides match TRBD2. Germline loops: CDR1 MNHEY, CDR2 SMNVEV (reference sequence). The CDR3 totals 17 residues. Unmatched junction bases numbered 11, after V lost 6 bases and J lost 0 bases. Written as DNA, the CDR3 is TGTGCCAGCAGCTACACACTGACTAGCGGCTACCAAGAGACCCAGTACTTC. Its protein is CASSYTLTSGYQETQYF.

The V gene is TRBV29-1, the J gene TRBJ2-7; tentatively, D is TRBD1 (5 bases). CDR3 length: 14 amino acids. CDR1 and CDR2 (germline): SQVTM, ANQGSEA. V shed 6 bases and J shed 1 base, with 16 bases lying between them. The CDR3 reads CSVRIQVSSYEQYF. The DNA for the CDR3 is TGCAGCGTCAGGATACAGGTCTCTTCCTACGAGCAGTACTTC.

The CDR3 DNA reads as TGTGCCAGCAGCCAGGACAGGAACACTGAAGCTTTCTTT. Its translation is CASSQDRNTEAFF. The rearrangement uses TRBV7-2 and TRBJ1-1; possibly TRBD1 for D (6 bases). The germline V gene encodes CDR1 SGHTA and CDR2 FQGNSA. This CDR3 comprises 13 residues. The V and J ends lost 5 bases and 1 base respectively, with 8 bases between them.

The rearrangement links TRBV20-1 to TRBJ1-1; no clear D. From germline, CDR1 is DFQATT and CDR2 SNEGSKA (reference sequence). CDR3 length equals 11 residues. Trimming shortened V by 7 bases and J by 2 bases, and 8 bases separated the two germline ends. DNA of the CDR3: TGCAGTGGTGACACTAACACTGAAGCTTTCTTT. It is translated as CSGDTNTEAFF.